These 23 T cell receptor beta chains share one sample of origin, sequenced in a study of blood T cell repertoires in COVID-19. TCRdb's table, derived via immunoSEQ multiplex PCR, lists solely in-frame clones and lacks some. This sample has roughly 400,000 clones; 85% to 90% occur once, and the top ten carry more than 0.95%. Input material: PBMCs or T cells enriched from blood (not recorded which). The receptor source for this set is a man in his thirties or forties who had recovered from COVID-19.

This rearrangement joins TRBV9 to TRBJ2-2, with D unresolved. Germline assignment: CDR1 SGDLS and CDR2 YYNGEE. Trimming took off 2 bases at V and 3 bases at J, with 2 bases between the two ends. The CDR3 covers 12 residues. The CDR3 bases are TGTGCCAGCAGCGTCGACACCGGGGAGCTGTTTTTT. Residues: CASSVDTGELFF.

This chain joins TRBV10-3 and TRBJ2-3; unclear D gene. The germline CDR1 and CDR2 sequences are ENHRY and SYGVKD. The CDR3 has 16 amino acids. The V and J ends lost 2 bases and 4 bases respectively, with 16 bases between them. The CDR3 is CAISEPATASADTQYF. The CDR3 bases are TGTGCCATCAGTGAGCCGGCGACTGCGTCAGCAGATACGCAGTATTTT.

This clone was picked up one time. This CDR3 reads CASSLGQSGIQPQHF. CDR3 coding DNA: TGTGCCAGCTCACTCGGACAGTCTGGTATTCAGCCCCAGCATTTT. V gene TRBV18 combines with J gene TRBJ1-5; TRBD1 is a possible D gene (6 bases). CDR1 and CDR2 (germline): KGHSH, LQKENI. The CDR3 is made up of 15 amino acids. Trimming took 4 bases from V and 6 from J, leaving 16 bases between them.

The rearrangement uses TRBV5-5 and TRBJ1-2; D might be TRBD1 (5 bases). The CDR3 covers 14 residues. The germline gives CDR1 SGHKS, CDR2 YYEKEE (reference sequence). The ends were cut back, 1 base at V and 4 bases at J, with 11 bases in the middle. The CDR3 DNA sequence: TGTGCCAGCAGCTTGCTCCAGGGCACCTATGGCTACACCTTC. It specifies CASSLLQGTYGYTF.

The chain is built from TRBV7-2 and TRBJ1-1; D remains unclear. The CDR3 has 13 amino acids. The germline V gene has CDR1 SGHTA and CDR2 FQGNSA. The V end lost 4 bases, the J end lost 0 bases, and 6 bases lay between the germline ends. The CDR3 loop reads CASSSLVNTEAFF. As DNA, the CDR3 is TGTGCCAGCAGCTCCCTTGTGAACACTGAAGCTTTCTTT.

This clone was detected only once. The CDR3 loop reads CASSKQGDEQFF. Here the CDR3 DNA reads TGTGCCAGCAGTAAACAGGGCGATGAGCAGTTCTTC. The chain carries TRBV12-3 or TRBV12-4 and TRBJ2-1; possibly TRBD1 for D (6 bases). CDR3 length: 12 residues. Trimming left V 5 bases short and J 8 bases short, with 10 bases between.

The chain links TRBV5-1 to TRBJ2-5; perhaps TRBD2 as D (6 bases). V was pared by 5 bases and J by 2 bases, with 13 bases between. Per germline, CDR1 SGHRS and CDR2 YFSETQ. The CDR3 covers 14 residues. CDR3 in amino acids: CASRPGVGQETQYF. The CDR3, as DNA: TGCGCCAGCAGGCCGGGAGTGGGTCAAGAGACCCAGTACTTC.

This chain joins TRBV5-1 and TRBJ1-4; TRBD1 is a possible D gene (5 bases). The CDR3 is 17 residues long. The ends were cut back, 0 bases at V and 3 bases at J, with 15 bases in the middle. Germline V lookup: CDR1 SGHRS, CDR2 YFSETQ. CDR3: CASSLGSQGTANEKLFF. CDR3 in DNA: TGCGCCAGCAGCTTGGGATCCCAGGGAACGGCTAATGAAAAACTGTTTTTT.

The chain employs TRBV11-2 and TRBJ2-1, with D unclear. The germline gives CDR1 SGHAT, CDR2 FQNNGV. The V end lost 1 base, the J end lost 2 bases, and 12 bases lay between the germline ends. This CDR3 contains 16 residues. CDR3 sequence (DNA): TGTGCCAGCAGCTTAGTCCCGGGTCTAGCCTACAATGAGCAGTTCTTC. As protein: CASSLVPGLAYNEQFF.

This clone was observed a handful of times. The same CDR3 also results from other DNA sequences found in this sample. V gene TRBV27 combines with J gene TRBJ1-2, with 7 bases matching TRBD1. The CDR3 length is 13 residues. CDR1 and CDR2 (germline): MNHEY, SMNVEV (reference sequence). The junction had 4 bases not matched to a gene; V was cut back by 5 bases and J by 4 bases. DNA of the CDR3: TGTGCCAGCAGTCTAGGGACAGCCTATGGCTACACCTTC. Residues: CASSLGTAYGYTF.

The chain uses TRBV18 and TRBJ1-1; D call uncertain. The germline V and J ends were trimmed by 0 bases and 1 base, with 9 bases remaining between them. Germline V CDR1 and CDR2: KGHSH, LQKENI. This CDR3 region has 15 residues. The CDR3, as DNA: TGTGCCAGCTCACCACCGGGCCGGCAGAACACTGAAGCTTTCTTT. Translation gives CASSPPGRQNTEAFF.

J is TRBJ1-1 and V is TRBV5-1, with D maybe TRBD1 (5 bases). The CDR3 contains 14 residues. CDR1 is SGHRS, CDR2 YFSETQ, per germline. The V gene lost 7 bases and the J gene lost 2 bases, with 15 bases spanning the gap. The CDR3 DNA sequence: TGCGCCAGCTTTGAAGCAGGGCTTAACACTGAAGCTTTCTTT. It specifies CASFEAGLNTEAFF.

The chain recombines TRBV9 with TRBJ1-4; 9 bases map to TRBD1. This CDR3 spans 15 amino acids. In germline, CDR1 is SGDLS, CDR2 YYNGEE. Losses at the gene ends were 2 bases for V and 5 bases for J; bases not matched to a gene: 4. CDR3 coding DNA: TGTGCCAGCAGCGTTGGGACAGGGCTAAATGAAAAACTGTTTTTT. This gives the protein CASSVGTGLNEKLFF.

The genes are TRBV5-1 and TRBJ2-7; TRBD2 matches at 8 bases. From germline, CDR1 is SGHRS and CDR2 YFSETQ. The CDR3 consists of 13 residues. Trimming at V came to 3 bases and at J to 2 bases, leaving 1 base not matched to a gene. The chain's CDR3 is CASSWGLAYEQYF. In DNA, the CDR3 is TGCGCCAGCAGCTGGGGACTAGCCTACGAGCAGTACTTC.

The V and J genes are TRBV6-5 and TRBJ2-7; TRBD1 agrees at 8 bases. The CDR3 totals 13 residues. Per the germline V gene, CDR1 is MNHEY and CDR2 is SVGAGI. The trim removed 8 bases at V and 2 bases at J, leaving 5 bases unmatched. The CDR3 region has the DNA TGTGCCAGCCGGGGACAGGCCACCTACGAGCAGTACTTC. Residues: CASRGQATYEQYF.

This chain joins TRBV9 and TRBJ2-1; 12 nucleotides agree with TRBD2. Germline V gene sequence: CDR1 SGDLS, CDR2 YYNGEE. Trimming took 0 bases from V and 7 from J; bases not matched to a gene: 8. There are 17 residues in the CDR3. CDR3 sequence reads: CASSVVGLAGSANEQFF. CDR3 bases: TGTGCCAGCAGCGTAGTGGGACTAGCGGGTAGTGCGAATGAGCAGTTCTTC.

There are a few counts of this clone. The chain has TRBV14 and TRBJ1-6; TRBD1 is a possible D gene (5 bases). The CDR3 runs to 15 residues. The V gene lost 4 bases and the J gene lost 13 bases, with 20 bases spanning the gap. Germline V CDR1 and CDR2: SGHDN, FVKESK. DNA for the CDR3: TGTGCCAGCAGCCTAATGGGCGGGGGGAGGACCCCCCTCCACTTT. It translates to CASSLMGGGRTPLHF.

The gene calls are TRBV18 and TRBJ2-1, with a weak D call TRBD1 (5 bases). Trimming left V 4 bases short and J 0 bases short, with 13 bases between. Germline V gene data show CDR1 as KGHSH and CDR2 as LQKENI. CDR3 size: 16 residues. The CDR3 protein is CASSHRTATSYNEQFF. The CDR3 DNA reads TGTGCCAGCTCACACAGGACGGCCACCTCCTACAATGAGCAGTTCTTC. The whole variable domain, filled in from reference TRBV18 and TRBJ2-1, reads NAGVMQNPRHLVRRRGQEARLRCSPMKGHSHVYWYRQLPEEGLKFMVYLQKENIIDESGMPKERFSAEFPKEGPSILRIQQVVRGDSAAYFCASSHRTATSYNEQFFGPGTRLTVL.

The chain employs TRBV11-2 and TRBJ1-3; TRBD1 aligns across 10 bases. The junction had 7 bases not matched to a gene; V was cut back by 5 bases and J by 3 bases. The CDR3 runs 16 residues. Per the germline V gene, CDR1 is SGHAT and CDR2 is FQNNGV. The chain's CDR3 is CASSPLTGGVGNTIYF. CDR3 DNA sequence: TGTGCCAGCAGCCCATTGACAGGGGGCGTTGGAAACACCATATATTTT.

The rearrangement joins TRBV7-9 to TRBJ1-1; no reliable D call. The germline V and J ends were trimmed by 1 base and 5 bases, with 14 bases remaining between them. Per germline, CDR1 SEHNR and CDR2 FQNEAQ (reference sequence). The CDR3 runs 15 residues. This CDR3 reads CASSLEGRDWTEAFF. The DNA for the CDR3 is TGTGCCAGCAGCTTAGAAGGCCGGGATTGGACTGAAGCTTTCTTT.

The V gene is TRBV9, the J gene TRBJ1-3; 9 bases match TRBD1. The CDR3 extends over 16 amino acids. V lost 0 bases to trimming and J lost 3 bases; unmatched junction nucleotides: 4. CDR1 is SGDLS, CDR2 YYNGEE, per germline. Here the CDR3 reads CASSVEDRGGGNTIYF. The CDR3 DNA follows: TGTGCCAGCAGCGTAGAGGACAGGGGAGGTGGAAACACCATATATTTT.

The J gene is TRBJ2-7, the V gene TRBV30; maybe TRBD1 (6 bases). Germline CDR1 GTSNPN, CDR2 SVGIG (reference sequence). This CDR3 spans 14 amino acids. Trimming took off 2 bases at V and 1 base at J, with 12 bases between the two ends. As DNA, the CDR3 is TGTGCCTGGAGTATCGGACAGTTATCCTACGAGCAGTACTTC. Its translation: CAWSIGQLSYEQYF.

V gene TRBV28 combines with J gene TRBJ2-7, with 8 bases that match TRBD2. J lost 2 bases, V lost 4 bases, and 10 bases had no gene match. The CDR3 is 16 residues long. The germline gives CDR1 MDHEN, CDR2 SYDVKM. The CDR3 coding sequence is TGTGCCAGCAGTTACCAGGGGCCGGGACTAGCCTACGAGCAGTACTTC. It is translated as CASSYQGPGLAYEQYF.